Shown below are 6 T cell receptor beta chains from a single sample sequenced in a study of cytomegalovirus exposure and HLA in healthy donors. With 60 Vbeta and 13 Jbeta primers, the PCR was carried out. Assay used: immunoSEQ multiplex PCR; TCRdb lists only in-frame clones, some missing. The listing records 49,000 or so clones. The sequenced material came from PBMCs. Every receptor here comes from a middle-aged man in good health and CMV-seropositive.

The chain employs TRBV6-5 and TRBJ2-4; tentative D call: TRBD1 (5 bases). The CDR3 has 13 residues. Trimming took 6 bases from V and 8 from J, leaving 14 bases between them. CDR1 and CDR2 (germline): MNHEY, SVGAGI. The DNA for the CDR3 is TGTGCCAGCAGGGACCGGCTAGGGGACATTCAGTACTTC. Its translation is CASRDRLGDIQYF.

The chain uses TRBV7-9 and TRBJ2-1, with a possible D match to TRBD2 (5 bases). Trimming took off 1 base at V and 9 bases at J, with 13 bases between the two ends. There are 14 residues in the CDR3. Germline CDR1 and CDR2: SEHNR and FQNEAQ (reference sequence). CDR3 loop: CASSLGTADREQFF. The CDR3 DNA follows: TGTGCCAGCAGCTTAGGAACAGCGGATCGTGAGCAGTTCTTC.

This rearrangement joins TRBV7-3 to TRBJ2-5; D is unresolved. The CDR3 consists of 15 residues. V lost 2 bases, J lost 0 bases, and 10 bases lay in between. Looked up from germline, CDR1 is SGHTA and CDR2 is FQGTGA. CDR3 sequence reads: CASSLGPAHQETQYF. CDR3 in DNA: TGTGCCAGCAGCTTAGGGCCAGCCCACCAAGAGACCCAGTACTTC.

V and J are TRBV5-1 and TRBJ1-3; no reliable D call. Trimming removed 0 bases from V and 0 bases from J, with 16 bases in between. Germline V gene sequence: CDR1 SGHRS, CDR2 YFSETQ. This CDR3 contains 18 residues. The CDR3 here is CASSLGTRWASSGNTIYF. In nucleotides, the CDR3 is TGCGCCAGCAGCTTGGGCACCCGGTGGGCGAGCTCTGGAAACACCATATATTTT.

V usage is TRBV6-1 and J usage is TRBJ2-5; 12 bases map to TRBD2. Unmatched junction bases numbered 11, after V lost 10 bases and J lost 5 bases. Germline loops: CDR1 MNHNS, CDR2 SASEGT. CDR3 length: 15 amino acids. This CDR3 reads CAIRAAGTSGETQYF. CDR3 nucleotide sequence: TGTGCCATCCGCGCAGCCGGGACTAGCGGGGAGACCCAGTACTTC.

V is TRBV27 and J is TRBJ2-7, with 11 bases aligning to TRBD1. The germline V gene encodes CDR1 MNHEY and CDR2 SMNVEV (reference sequence). V dropped 4 bases and J dropped 7; count of bases not matched to a gene: 6. This CDR3 has 14 residues. The CDR3 DNA reads TGTGCCAGCAGTTGGACGGGACAGGGGGGTGAGCAGTACTTC. It is translated as CASSWTGQGGEQYF.